A selection of T cell receptor beta chains follows, all from one sample in a study of cytomegalovirus exposure and HLA in healthy donors. Sequencing was performed with immunoSEQ multiplex PCR; in TCRdb, only in-frame clones are kept and a portion is missing. The sample lists 190,000 or so clones, more than 65% seen once, with approximately 3% in the top ten. The sequenced sample was PBMCs. The receptors stem from a woman between 18 and 29 years old in good health and CMV-seropositive. Each CDR3 is given with its conserved first and last residue. Fields, in order: J gene, clone size, D gene, V gene, CDR3 DNA, CDR3 protein. A D gene is named only where the DNA matches it firmly. The size entry is marked missing in some rows and otherwise reads once, few, many or a size class.

TRBJ2-7 | - | TRBD2 | TRBV19 | TGTGCCAGTAGTATGGCGGGGGTCCGCTACGAGCAGTACTTC | CASSMAGVRYEQYF
TRBJ1-1 | - | - | TRBV5-4 | TGTGCCAGCAGCTTAGGGCAAACTAGGGACACTGAAGCTTTCTTT | CASSLGQTRDTEAFF
TRBJ2-5 | few | - | TRBV6-5 | TGTGCCAGCAGATTTAGGGGTGGGACCCAGTACTTC | CASRFRGGTQYF
TRBJ2-1 | - | TRBD1 | TRBV5-4 | TGTGCCAGCACCCCTCGGGACAGCCAATACAATGAGCAGTTCTTC | CASTPRDSQYNEQFF
TRBJ1-2 | - | - | TRBV7-9 | TGTGCCAGCAGCACCCTTAGATTGGACAGCTATGGCTACACCTTC | CASSTLRLDSYGYTF
TRBJ1-2 | once | - | TRBV25-1 | TGTGCCAGCAGTGAATATTACAGCAACTATGGCTACACCTTC | CASSEYYSNYGYTF
TRBJ2-3 | - | TRBD2 | TRBV6-1 | TGTGCCAGCAGTGACCGCGGGGGGCCGGTCGATACGCAGTATTTT | CASSDRGGPVDTQYF
TRBJ2-7 | once | - | TRBV2 | TGTGCCAGCAGTGAAGAGGTGTTCGCGGAGGTATACGAGCAGTACTTC | CASSEEVFAEVYEQYF
TRBJ2-3 | once | - | TRBV20-1 | TGCAGTGCCCTCGGGGGAGATACGCAGTATTTT | CSALGGDTQYF
TRBJ2-7 | - | TRBD1 | TRBV6-1 | TGTGCCAGCAGTGAGACAGGGGGAGACTACGAGCAGTACTTC | CASSETGGDYEQYF
TRBJ1-1 | once | - | TRBV7-9 | TGTGCCAGCAGCCCTGACAGCCAGAACACTGAAGCTTTCTTT | CASSPDSQNTEAFF
TRBJ1-2 | - | TRBD1 | TRBV6-6 | TGTGCCAGCAAGGGACAGAACTATGGCTACACCTTC | CASKGQNYGYTF
TRBJ2-5 | - | TRBD1 | TRBV28 | TGTGCCACCTTCAAATCCGGGACAGATCAAGAGACCCAGTACTTC | CATFKSGTDQETQYF
TRBJ2-3 | - | - | TRBV10-3 | TGTGCCATCAGCGGGGGCACAGATACGCAGTATTTT | CAISGGTDTQYF
TRBJ1-1 | once | - | TRBV18 | TGTGCCAGCTCCCCCTTCTCGGGGAACACTGAAGCTTTCTTT | CASSPFSGNTEAFF
TRBJ2-4 | - | TRBD2 | TRBV7-2 | TGTGCCAGCAGTCCTAATAGCGGGGGTGTAAACATTCAGTACTTC | CASSPNSGGVNIQYF
TRBJ2-7 | - | - | TRBV2 | TGTGCCAGCAGTGAGGGGCAGTGGTCTTTGGGAGAGCAGTACTTC | CASSEGQWSLGEQYF
TRBJ2-5 | - | TRBD2 | TRBV5-1 | TGCGCCAGCAGCCCAGGGACTAACCAAGAGACCCAGTACTTC | CASSPGTNQETQYF
TRBJ1-4 | - | - | TRBV7-7 | TGTGCCAGCAGCCTGGACTTATCGGGCGAACTGTTTTTT | CASSLDLSGELFF
TRBJ1-3 | - | - | TRBV6-5 | TGTGCCAGCACCACCCTGGGGGGGGCTGGAAACACCATATATTTT | CASTTLGGAGNTIYF
TRBJ1-1 | - | - | TRBV18 | TGTGCCAGCTCACCGCAGAAGAACACTGAAGCTTTCTTT | CASSPQKNTEAFF
TRBJ2-4 | once | - | TRBV25-1 | TGTGCTCTGGGGGCTAGGGCCAAAAACATTCAGTACTTC | CALGARAKNIQYF
TRBJ1-1 | - | - | TRBV4-1 | TGCGCCAGCAGCCATGTGGGCCAGGTCTCCCCTGAGGCTTTCTTT | CASSHVGQVSPEAFF
TRBJ2-1 | - | TRBD2 | TRBV5-4 | TGTGCCAGCAACGGGCTAGCGGGGGGTCAGCAGTTCTTC | CASNGLAGGQQFF
TRBJ1-5 | - | TRBD1 | TRBV6-5 | TGTGCCAGCAGGCCCTACGGGACAGGCAATCAGCCCCAGCATTTT | CASRPYGTGNQPQHF
TRBJ1-5 | once | - | TRBV7-9 | TGTGCCAGCAGCTTCGGGGATCGGAGCAATCAGCCCCAGCATTTT | CASSFGDRSNQPQHF
TRBJ2-1 | - | - | TRBV7-8 | TGTGCCAGCAGCCCAAGACAGATGAGCTCCTACAATGAGCAGTTCTTC | CASSPRQMSSYNEQFF
TRBJ2-7 | - | TRBD2 | TRBV9 | TGTGCCAGCAGCGTAGGTAGGACTAGCGGGGGATCCACCTACGAGCAGTACTTC | CASSVGRTSGGSTYEQYF